This T cell receptor beta chain derives from a study of shared clonotypes between healthy human individuals. Findings and caveats of the study: Few donors limited the genetic and exposure-history diversity represented. Sharing across four donors was highest in naive CD4 (roughly 5%) and lowest in memory CD8 (roughly 0.4%).

The germline V gene encodes CDR1 MDHEN and CDR2 SYDVKM. With V trimmed by 6 bases and J by 0 bases, 7 bases remained unmatched. The CDR3 spans 15 residues. Assay execution proceeded at the deep level. TCRdb's table, derived via immunoSEQ multiplex PCR, lists solely in-frame clones and lacks some. This sample has some 2,500,000 clones, with 80% to 95% found just once. Regarding this clone: What it binds is unknown.

The sample consisted of naive CD4+ T cells from PBMCs. Subset denoted: CD45RA+ positively selected. The clonotype originates from a man aged 18 to 30 in good health. Some clones in this sample may be carry-over from other donors' samples. J is TRBJ2-7 and V is TRBV28; 8 bases map to TRBD2. This chain's CDR3 is CASSRPGTSSYEQYF. The CDR3 nucleotides are TGTGCCAGCAGCCGTCCCGGGACTAGCTCCTACGAGCAGTACTTC.